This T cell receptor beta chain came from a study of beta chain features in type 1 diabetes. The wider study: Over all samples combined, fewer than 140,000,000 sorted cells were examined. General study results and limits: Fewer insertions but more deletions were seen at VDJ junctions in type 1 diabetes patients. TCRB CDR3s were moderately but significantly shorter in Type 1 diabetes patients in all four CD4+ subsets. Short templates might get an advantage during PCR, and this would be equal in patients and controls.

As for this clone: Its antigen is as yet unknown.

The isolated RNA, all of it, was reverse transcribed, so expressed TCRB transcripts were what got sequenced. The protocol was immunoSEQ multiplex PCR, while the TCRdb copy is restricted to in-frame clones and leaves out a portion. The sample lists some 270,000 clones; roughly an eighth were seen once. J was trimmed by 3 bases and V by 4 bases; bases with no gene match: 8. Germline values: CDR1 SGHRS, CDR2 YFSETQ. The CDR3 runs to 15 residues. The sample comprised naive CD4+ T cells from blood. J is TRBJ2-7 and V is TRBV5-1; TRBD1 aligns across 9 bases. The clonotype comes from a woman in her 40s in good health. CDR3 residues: CASSPQDRGFYEQYF. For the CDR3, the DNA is TGCGCCAGCAGCCCACAGGACAGGGGATTCTACGAGCAGTACTTC.